These T cell receptor beta chains were read from a single sample in a study of cytomegalovirus exposure and HLA in healthy donors. The data were produced by immunoSEQ multiplex PCR, yet TCRdb's version contains in-frame clones alone and is incomplete. The sample yields a few hundred thousand clones, 75% to 90% seen once. The sequencing input was PBMCs. The receptors were sampled from a young woman in good health and CMV-seronegative. Both conserved end residues are part of each CDR3. The D gene is left open where the match is weak. Clone size is not always given. Where it is, it says once, few, many or a class for expanded clones.

V gene	J gene	D gene	clone size	CDR3 protein	CDR3 DNA
TRBV12-5	TRBJ2-3	.	.	CASGLGQITDTQYF	TGTGCTAGTGGTTTGGGGCAGATCACAGATACGCAGTATTTT
TRBV4-3	TRBJ2-7	TRBD1	.	CASSLIRGTGVGEQYF	TGCGCCAGCAGCCTTATTCGGGGGACAGGGGTGGGCGAGCAGTACTTC
TRBV6-6	TRBJ2-1	.	.	CASSYRLEPDEQFF	TGTGCCAGCAGTTATAGGCTAGAACCAGATGAGCAGTTCTTC
TRBV2	TRBJ2-3	.	.	CASSVGAPDTQYF	TGTGCCAGCAGTGTGGGGGCTCCAGATACGCAGTATTTT
TRBV5-6	TRBJ1-3	.	.	CASSLRGPRNTIYF	TGTGCCAGCAGCTTAAGGGGCCCCCGGAACACCATATATTTT
TRBV7-2	TRBJ2-7	.	.	CASRVNGQSSYEQYF	TGTGCCAGCAGAGTTAACGGACAGTCTTCCTACGAGCAGTACTTC
TRBV11-1	TRBJ2-3	.	.	CASSLQVNPTDTQYF	TGTGCCAGCAGCTTGCAGGTGAACCCGACAGATACGCAGTATTTT
TRBV18	TRBJ2-7	TRBD2	.	CASSPTLGTSGSYEQYF	TGTGCCAGCTCGCCTACATTAGGGACTAGCGGCTCCTACGAGCAGTACTTC
TRBV29-1	TRBJ2-1	.	few	CSVDATGDNEQFF	TGCAGCGTTGATGCCACGGGGGACAATGAGCAGTTCTTC
TRBV11-2	TRBJ2-7	.	few	CASSSSGLSSYEQYF	TGTGCCAGCAGCTCTAGTGGACTGTCCTCCTACGAGCAGTACTTC
TRBV7-9	TRBJ2-2	.	.	CASSLASVNTGELFF	TGTGCCAGCAGCTTAGCTTCAGTGAACACCGGGGAGCTGTTTTTT
TRBV9	TRBJ1-1	TRBD1	.	CASSQGVNTEAFF	TGTGCCAGCAGCCAGGGGGTGAACACTGAAGCTTTCTTT
TRBV4-2	TRBJ2-2	.	few	CASSPLTAVTGELFF	TGTGCCAGCAGCCCGCTCACTGCGGTCACCGGGGAGCTGTTTTTT
TRBV10-3	TRBJ2-5	.	.	CAISESSGQETQYF	TGTGCCATCAGTGAGTCCTCGGGGCAAGAGACCCAGTACTTC
TRBV30	TRBJ2-1	.	.	CAWSVGSGKGKQFF	TGTGCCTGGAGTGTAGGGTCAGGGAAAGGGAAGCAGTTCTTC
TRBV19	TRBJ1-2	TRBD1	.	CASEDRQGAYGYTF	TGTGCCAGTGAGGACAGACAGGGAGCGTATGGCTACACCTTC
TRBV4-2	TRBJ1-1	TRBD1	few	CASSQVRQGRTEAFF	TGTGCCAGCAGCCAAGTCCGACAGGGGAGGACTGAAGCTTTCTTT
TRBV7-2	TRBJ1-2	.	.	CASLTGTPYGYTF	TGTGCCAGCCTAACGGGGACACCCTATGGCTACACCTTC
TRBV2	TRBJ1-2	.	few	CASIWAGGGYTF	TGTGCCAGCATTTGGGCCGGGGGAGGCTACACCTTC
TRBV7-2	TRBJ2-1	.	.	CASSSQRDMRDEQFF	TGTGCCAGCAGCTCGCAACGGGACATGCGGGATGAGCAGTTCTTC
TRBV4-3	TRBJ2-2	TRBD2	.	CASSQDGGRGLSTGELFF	TGCGCCAGCAGCCAAGATGGGGGGAGGGGCCTGAGCACCGGGGAGCTGTTTTTT
TRBV10-1	TRBJ2-7	TRBD1	once	CASSEVTGAWSNEQYF	TGCGCCAGCAGTGAAGTTACAGGGGCTTGGTCCAACGAGCAGTACTTC
TRBV4-1	TRBJ1-5	TRBD1	.	CASSQGTGNRWPQHF	TGCGCCAGCAGTCAAGGGACAGGTAACCGATGGCCCCAGCATTTT
TRBV6-1	TRBJ1-5	.	few	CASSEGSRPQHF	TGTGCCAGCAGTGAAGGAAGCCGGCCCCAGCATTTT
TRBV28	TRBJ2-1	.	once	CASSVDSAGNEQFF	TGTGCCAGCAGTGTGGACTCCGCGGGCAATGAGCAGTTCTTC